These T cell receptor beta chains were read from a single sample in a study of response to subunit inactivated influenza vaccine. TCRdb used MiXCR to reprocess the RT-PCR reads, holding one entry per CDR3 protein. Of around 520,000 distinct CDR3 sequences in the sample, roughly 12% are singletons; the top ten hold 9.5% to 13%. The sequencing here drew on PBMCs from blood, taken on the day of vaccination. The source of these receptors is a man aged 45-65 years who received an inactivated influenza vaccine. Each CDR3 is given without its conserved first and last residue. D genes are given only for firm matches.

J gene | D gene | V gene | CDR3 protein
TRBJ2-5 | TRBD2 | TRBV15 | ATSPTSGVETQY
TRBJ2-3 | . | TRBV5-6 | ASSYADTQY
TRBJ2-3 | . | TRBV11-2 | ASSLDFSGGHSTDTQY
TRBJ2-3 | . | TRBV12-3/TRBV12-4 | ASRTTDTQY
TRBJ2-7 | . | TRBV28 | ASSPRVEQY
TRBJ2-7 | TRBD2 | TRBV4-3 | ASSQGASGSPYEQY
TRBJ2-1 | TRBD2 | TRBV20-1 | SARGRGTSGLSEQF
TRBJ1-1 | . | TRBV20-1 | SARVDNQAF
TRBJ2-1 | . | TRBV6-6 | ASSYFIKQF
TRBJ2-7 | . | TRBV10-3 | AIKPQEPSYEQY
TRBJ2-1 | TRBD2 | TRBV5-1 | ASSLTGLAGGLSSYNEQF
TRBJ2-5 | . | TRBV20-1 | SAPRGGQETQY
TRBJ2-1 | . | TRBV6-2/TRBV6-3 | ASSYSLGYNEQF
TRBJ2-1 | TRBD1 | TRBV7-2 | ASSGQGTDEQF
TRBJ2-2 | . | TRBV5-1 | ASSLDGQGGELF
TRBJ2-3 | TRBD2 | TRBV20-1 | SVPNSGITDTQY
TRBJ2-3 | TRBD2 | TRBV7-3 | ASSLRGGTSGTDTQY
TRBJ2-3 | . | TRBV11-2 | ASRPGRGRPSDTQY
TRBJ2-1 | . | TRBV5-6 | ASSLVPGDYNEQF
TRBJ2-3 | TRBD2 | TRBV20-1 | SAPGLATDTQY